This TCR beta chain was found in a study of blood T cell repertoires in COVID-19. Study-wide context: Sample material is recorded as cDNA or gDNA derived from T cells, B-cell-depleted T cells, or PBMCs.

Looked up from germline, CDR1 is ENHRY and CDR2 is SYGVKD. V was trimmed by 3 bases and J by 2 bases, leaving 13 bases between them. The CDR3 totals 15 residues. Assay used: immunoSEQ multiplex PCR; TCRdb lists only in-frame clones, some missing. This table holds 110,000 to 150,000 clones, around 89% found once. The chain employs TRBV10-3 and TRBJ1-2, with D tentatively TRBD1 (6 bases). The origin of this receptor is a man between 60 and 70 years old with active or convalescent COVID-19. Sequenced: peripheral blood. As DNA, the CDR3 is TGTGCCATCAGTGAAGGGGACACTTTCAACTATGGCTACACCTTC. It specifies CAISEGDTFNYGYTF.